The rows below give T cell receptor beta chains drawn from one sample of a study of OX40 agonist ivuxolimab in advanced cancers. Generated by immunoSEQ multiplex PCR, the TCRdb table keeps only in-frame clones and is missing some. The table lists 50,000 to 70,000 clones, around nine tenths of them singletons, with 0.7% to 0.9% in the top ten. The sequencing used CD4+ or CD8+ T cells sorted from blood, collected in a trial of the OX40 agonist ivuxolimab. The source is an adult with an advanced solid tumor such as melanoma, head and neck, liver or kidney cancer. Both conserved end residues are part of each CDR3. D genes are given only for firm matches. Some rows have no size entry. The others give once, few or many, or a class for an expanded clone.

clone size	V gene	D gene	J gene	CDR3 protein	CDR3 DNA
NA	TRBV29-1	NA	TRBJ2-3	CSEGTRWGSQYF	TGCAGCGAGGGGACGAGATGGGGCTCGCAGTATTTT
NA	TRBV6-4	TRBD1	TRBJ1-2	CASSDGTGVGYTF	TGTGCCAGCAGTGATGGGACAGGGGTTGGCTACACCTTC
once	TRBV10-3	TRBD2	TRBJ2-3	CAISESAGGRRDTQYF	TGTGCCATCAGTGAGTCGGCGGGAGGGCGGAGAGATACGCAGTATTTT
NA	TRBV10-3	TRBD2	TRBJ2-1	CATEGSGGGSNEQFF	TGTGCCACGGAAGGTAGCGGGGGGGGTTCCAATGAGCAGTTCTTC
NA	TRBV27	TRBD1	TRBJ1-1	CASRRGYGTANTEAFF	TGTGCCAGCAGAAGAGGGTATGGGACAGCGAACACTGAAGCTTTCTTT
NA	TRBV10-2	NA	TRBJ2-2	CASRTDRRAGELFF	TGCGCCAGCAGAACTGACAGGCGCGCCGGGGAGCTGTTTTTT
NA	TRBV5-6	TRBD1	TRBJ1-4	CASSDPGTANEKLFF	TGTGCCAGCAGCGACCCCGGGACAGCTAATGAAAAACTGTTTTTT
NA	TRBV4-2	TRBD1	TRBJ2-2	CASSQELRTGLNTGELFF	TGTGCCAGCAGCCAAGAGTTGCGGACAGGACTTAACACCGGGGAGCTGTTTTTT
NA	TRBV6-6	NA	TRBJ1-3	CASSSPRTLGNTIYF	TGTGCCAGCAGTTCCCCCCGGACTCTTGGAAACACCATATATTTT
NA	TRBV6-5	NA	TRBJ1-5	CASSSIGLGQPQHF	TGTGCCAGCAGTTCCATAGGACTCGGTCAGCCCCAGCATTTT
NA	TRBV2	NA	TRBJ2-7	CASSERRQSYEQYF	TGTGCCAGCAGTGAGAGGAGACAGTCCTACGAGCAGTACTTC
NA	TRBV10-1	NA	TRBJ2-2	CASAGQLNTGELFF	TGCGCCAGTGCAGGACAGCTGAACACCGGGGAGCTGTTTTTT
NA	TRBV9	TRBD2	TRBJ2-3	CASSVSPGLAVTDTQYF	TGTGCCAGCAGCGTTTCCCCGGGACTAGCGGTAACAGATACGCAGTATTTT
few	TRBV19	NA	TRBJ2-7	CASNDGSYEQYF	TGTGCCAGCAATGACGGATCCTACGAGCAGTACTTC
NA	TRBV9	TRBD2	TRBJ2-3	CASSVGVLRGGSDTQYF	TGTGCCAGCAGCGTAGGCGTTCTGCGGGGGGGTTCAGATACGCAGTATTTT
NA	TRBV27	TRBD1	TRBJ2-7	CASSRLGGPYEQYF	TGTGCCAGCAGCCGGTTAGGGGGCCCCTACGAGCAGTACTTC
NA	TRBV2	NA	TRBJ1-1	CASSEVGQHTEAFF	TGTGCCAGCAGTGAAGTCGGGCAGCACACTGAAGCTTTCTTT
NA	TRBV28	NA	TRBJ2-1	CASSGGPYNEQFF	TGTGCCAGCTCGGGGGGCCCCTACAATGAGCAGTTCTTC
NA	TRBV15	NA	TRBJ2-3	CATSRDSESWTQYF	TGTGCCACCAGCAGAGATTCTGAGAGTTGGACGCAGTATTTT
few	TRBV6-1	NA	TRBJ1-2	CASTERYRDPYGYTF	TGTGCCAGCACCGAACGGTACAGGGATCCCTATGGCTACACCTTC
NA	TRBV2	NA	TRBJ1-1	CASRGGTPQRAEAFF	TGTGCCAGCAGGGGGGGGACACCTCAGAGGGCTGAAGCTTTCTTT
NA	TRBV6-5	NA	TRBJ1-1	CASSYALPGTEAFF	TGTGCCAGCAGTTACGCCCTCCCGGGCACTGAAGCTTTCTTT
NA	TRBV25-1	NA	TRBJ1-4	CASSGGILEKLFF	TGTGCCAGCAGTGGGGGGATTTTGGAAAAACTGTTTTTT
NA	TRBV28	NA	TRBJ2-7	CALKSIRRSPYEQYF	TGTGCCCTGAAGTCCATCAGGAGGTCCCCCTACGAGCAGTACTTC
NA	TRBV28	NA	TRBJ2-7	CASSFGGGAKGYEQYF	TGTGCCAGCAGTTTTGGAGGGGGCGCAAAAGGTTACGAGCAGTACTTC
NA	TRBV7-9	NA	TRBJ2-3	CASREPRVATQYF	TGTGCCAGCAGAGAACCCAGGGTAGCTACGCAGTATTTT
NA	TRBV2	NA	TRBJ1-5	CASRRGIGQGNQPQHF	TGTGCCAGCAGGAGGGGTATAGGGCAGGGCAATCAGCCCCAGCATTTT
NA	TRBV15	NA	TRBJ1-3	CATSRNRGGNTIYF	TGTGCCACCAGCAGGAACCGCGGGGGGAACACCATATATTTT
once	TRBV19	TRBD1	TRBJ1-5	CASSTGTGWGQPQHF	TGTGCCAGTAGTACCGGGACAGGGTGGGGTCAGCCCCAGCATTTT
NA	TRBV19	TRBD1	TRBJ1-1	CASSGGTGAQAFF	TGTGCCAGTAGTGGGGGGACAGGGGCGCAAGCTTTCTTT
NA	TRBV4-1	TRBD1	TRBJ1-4	CASSQGSGQGAEKLFF	TGCGCCAGCAGCCAAGGATCCGGACAGGGGGCCGAAAAACTGTTTTTT
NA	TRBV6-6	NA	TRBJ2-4	CASSDSGALAKNIQYF	TGTGCCAGCAGTGACTCGGGAGCTCTAGCCAAAAACATTCAGTACTTC
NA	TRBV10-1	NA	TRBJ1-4	CASTAPASIVTNEKLFF	TGCGCCAGCACTGCGCCGGCATCGATAGTAACTAATGAAAAACTGTTTTTT
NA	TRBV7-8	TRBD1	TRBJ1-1	CASSNDRGRRAFF	TGTGCCAGCAGCAACGACAGGGGGCGCAGAGCTTTCTTT
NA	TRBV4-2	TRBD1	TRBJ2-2	CASSRDSTTGELFF	TGTGCCAGCAGCCGGGACAGTACCACCGGGGAGCTGTTTTTT
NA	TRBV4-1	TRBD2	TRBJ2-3	CASSQGGLASSTDTQYF	TGCGCCAGCAGCCAAGGCGGACTAGCGTCTAGCACAGATACGCAGTATTTT
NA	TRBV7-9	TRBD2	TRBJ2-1	CASSFPGTRGNEQFF	TGTGCCAGCAGCTTCCCCGGGACTAGGGGTAATGAGCAGTTCTTC
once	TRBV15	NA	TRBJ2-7	CATSRDPVSTYEQYF	TGTGCCACCAGCAGAGATCCTGTATCTACCTACGAGCAGTACTTC
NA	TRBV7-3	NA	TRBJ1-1	CASSLQGVMTEAFF	TGTGCCAGCAGCCTCCAGGGAGTCATGACTGAAGCTTTCTTT
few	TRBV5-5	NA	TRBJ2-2	CASSLLNAGELFF	TGTGCCAGCAGCTTGTTGAACGCCGGGGAGCTGTTTTTT
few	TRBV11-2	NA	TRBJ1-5	CASSLGVQRGQPQHF	TGTGCCAGCAGCTTAGGAGTACAGCGAGGTCAGCCCCAGCATTTT
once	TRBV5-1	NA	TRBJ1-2	CASSSVGAVDNYGYTF	TGCGCCAGCAGCTCCGTCGGGGCAGTCGATAACTATGGCTACACCTTC
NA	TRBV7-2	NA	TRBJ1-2	CASSLAPTGGRYGYTF	TGTGCCAGCAGCTTAGCACCCACGGGGGGTAGATATGGCTACACCTTC
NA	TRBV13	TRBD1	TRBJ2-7	CASSLGLTTGAYEQYF	TGTGCCAGCAGCTTAGGCCTAACGACAGGGGCCTACGAGCAGTACTTC
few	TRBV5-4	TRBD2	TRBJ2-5	CASSLAAGGPETQYF	TGTGCCAGCAGCTTGGCAGCGGGGGGGCCGGAGACCCAGTACTTC
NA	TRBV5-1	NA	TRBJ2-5	CASSGGRVIETQYF	TGCGCCAGCAGCGGGGGACGGGTAATAGAGACCCAGTACTTC
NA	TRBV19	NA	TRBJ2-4	CASSTRDQNIQYF	TGTGCCAGTAGTACGCGGGACCAAAACATTCAGTACTTC
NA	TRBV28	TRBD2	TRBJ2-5	CASSLPSGGQETQYF	TGTGCCAGCAGTTTACCTAGCGGGGGCCAAGAGACCCAGTACTTC
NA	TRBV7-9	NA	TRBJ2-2	CASSLTFRGELFF	TGTGCCAGCAGCTTAACCTTTAGAGGGGAGCTGTTTTTT
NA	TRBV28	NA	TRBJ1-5	CAPRCHQPQHF	TGTGCCCCTCGATGCCATCAGCCCCAGCATTTT
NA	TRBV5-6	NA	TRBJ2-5	CASSFLDRNRETQYF	TGTGCCAGCAGCTTCCTCGACAGGAATAGGGAGACCCAGTACTTC
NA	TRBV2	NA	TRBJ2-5	CASKEAETQYF	TGTGCCAGCAAGGAGGCAGAGACCCAGTACTTC
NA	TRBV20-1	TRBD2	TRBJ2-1	CSYGGNEQFF	TGCAGTTACGGGGGGAATGAGCAGTTCTTC
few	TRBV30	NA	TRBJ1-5	CAWSVQGQPQHF	TGTGCCTGGAGTGTACAGGGTCAGCCCCAGCATTTT
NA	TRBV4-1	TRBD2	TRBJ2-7	CASSQGSGTPYEQYF	TGCGCCAGCAGCCAAGGTAGCGGGACACCCTACGAGCAGTACTTC
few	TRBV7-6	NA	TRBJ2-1	CASSSTSGYEQFF	TGTGCCAGCAGCTCTACCTCAGGGTACGAGCAGTTCTTC
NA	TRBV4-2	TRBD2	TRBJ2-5	CASSQPGTSGRQETQYF	TGTGCCAGCAGCCAACCCGGGACTAGCGGGAGGCAAGAGACCCAGTACTTC
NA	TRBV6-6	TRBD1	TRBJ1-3	CASSSRTGGSGNTIYF	TGTGCCAGCAGTTCAAGGACAGGAGGGTCCGGAAACACCATATATTTT